These T cell receptor beta chains were read from a single sample in a study of cytomegalovirus exposure and HLA in healthy donors. Profiled with immunoSEQ multiplex PCR; TCRdb holds only in-frame clones, not every one. The data contain 55,000 to 85,000 clones, approximately 94% of them singletons. Source material: PBMCs. These receptors came from a woman aged 18-35 years in good health and CMV-seronegative. The CDR3 runs from the conserved cysteine through the conserved F or W.

V: TRBV7-3
CDR3: CASSSGTALGNGYTF

V: TRBV15
CDR3: CATSRDSGGADTQYF

V: TRBV9
CDR3: CASSVAGTGELFF

V: TRBV6-6
CDR3: CASSYVAGEQFF

V: TRBV25-1
CDR3: CASSEGTGSGANVLTF

V: TRBV27
CDR3: CASSSGNSYEQYF

V: TRBV6-5
CDR3: CASSSGVNYGYTF

V: TRBV6-1
CDR3: CASSEASGAYNEQFF

V: TRBV7-9
CDR3: CASRRGLGGYTEAFF

V: TRBV6-1
CDR3: CASSVTWDITGNTIYF

V: TRBV6-5
CDR3: CASSSPLLDTQYF

V: TRBV12-5
CDR3: CASGLAHDSSNQPQHF